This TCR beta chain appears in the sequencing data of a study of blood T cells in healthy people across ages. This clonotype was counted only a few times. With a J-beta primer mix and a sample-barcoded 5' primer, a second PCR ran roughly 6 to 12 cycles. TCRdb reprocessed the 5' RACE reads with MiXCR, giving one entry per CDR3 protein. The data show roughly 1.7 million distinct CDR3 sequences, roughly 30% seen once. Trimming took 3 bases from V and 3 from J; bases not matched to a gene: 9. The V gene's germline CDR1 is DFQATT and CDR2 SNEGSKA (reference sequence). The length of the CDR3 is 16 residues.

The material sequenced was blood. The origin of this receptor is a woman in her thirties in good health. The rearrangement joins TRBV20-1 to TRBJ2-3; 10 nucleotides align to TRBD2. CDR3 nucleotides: TGCAGTGCTAGGGAAAAAGCGGGGGGGAGGACAGATACGCAGTATTTT. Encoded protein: CSAREKAGGRTDTQYF.